This T cell receptor beta chain is from a study of early T cells in non-severe SARS-CoV-2 infection. cDNA molecules, individually, were tagged with unique molecular identifiers. Each CDR3 protein gets one entry after TCRdb re-called the 5' RACE reads with MiXCR. The profile shows about 21,000 distinct CDR3 sequences, approximately 5.7% of them singletons. Study-level results: Database matching using VDJdb favored anti-spike CD8 responses, with private and CD4 specificities left missing.

Of note for this clonotype: The antigen is undetermined.

This sequence originates from an adult who was a healthcare worker with PCR-confirmed SARS-CoV-2 infection or an uninfected control (not recorded which). Sequenced here: whole blood, sampled at baseline.

The CDR3 loop is CAWGSGQLQETQYF. The CDR3 DNA reads as TGTGCCTGGGGCTCGGGACAGTTACAAGAGACCCAGTACTTC. This chain uses TRBV30 with TRBJ2-5, with 7 bases aligning to TRBD1. V lost 5 bases and J lost 2; bases outside the gene matches: 8. The CDR3 extends over 14 amino acids. Germline assignment: CDR1 GTSNPN and CDR2 SVGIG (reference sequence).